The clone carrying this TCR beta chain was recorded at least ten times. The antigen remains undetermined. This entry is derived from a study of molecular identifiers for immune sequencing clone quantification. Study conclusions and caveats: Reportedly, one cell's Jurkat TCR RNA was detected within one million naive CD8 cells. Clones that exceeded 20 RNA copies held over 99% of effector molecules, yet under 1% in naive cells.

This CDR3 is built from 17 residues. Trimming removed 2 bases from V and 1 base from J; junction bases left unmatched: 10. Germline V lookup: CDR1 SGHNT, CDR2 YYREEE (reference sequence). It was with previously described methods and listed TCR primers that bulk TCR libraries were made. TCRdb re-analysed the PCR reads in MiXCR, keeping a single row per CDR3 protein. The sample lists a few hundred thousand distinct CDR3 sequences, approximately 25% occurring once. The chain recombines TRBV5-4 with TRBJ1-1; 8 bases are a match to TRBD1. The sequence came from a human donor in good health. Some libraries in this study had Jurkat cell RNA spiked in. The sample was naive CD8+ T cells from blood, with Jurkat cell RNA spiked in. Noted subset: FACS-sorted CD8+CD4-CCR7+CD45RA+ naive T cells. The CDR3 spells CASSLWLGTGPNTEAFF. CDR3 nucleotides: TGTGCCAGCAGCTTATGGTTGGGGACAGGCCCGAACACTGAAGCTTTCTTT.